Listed below are T cell receptor beta chains from one sample, sequenced in a study of blood T cell repertoires in COVID-19. The data were produced by immunoSEQ multiplex PCR, yet TCRdb's version contains in-frame clones alone and is incomplete. The top ten clones hold 15% to 20% of a sample with 65,000 to 95,000 clones, 60% to 85% of them seen once. What was sequenced was peripheral blood. The receptors shown here come from a human donor in a cohort sampled during active COVID-19. CDR3s include the opening cysteine and the closing phenylalanine or tryptophan. D genes are given only for firm matches. Clone size is not always given. Where it is, it says once, few, many or a class for expanded clones.

TRBV6-2/TRBV6-3	.	.	TRBJ2-2	TGTGCCAGCAGTCTCCAGTTGAACACCGGGGAGCTGTTTTTT	CASSLQLNTGELFF
TRBV6-1	TRBD2	.	TRBJ2-2	TGTGCCAGCAGTGAAGCCGGGACTAGCGCCGGGGAGCTGTTTTTT	CASSEAGTSAGELFF
TRBV25-1	.	.	TRBJ1-1	TGTGCCAGCAGTGAATGGCCAGGGAACACTGAAGCTTTCTTT	CASSEWPGNTEAFF
TRBV6-5	TRBD1	.	TRBJ2-7	TGTGCCAGCAGTTACTCCGGGACAGGGACCTACGAGCAGTACTTC	CASSYSGTGTYEQYF
TRBV10-3	.	.	TRBJ1-2	TGTGCCATCAGTGAGACTGCCACTGGCTACACCTTC	CAISETATGYTF
TRBV5-6	TRBD2	many	TRBJ2-1	TGTGCCAGCAGCCCGGTTGGGCGGGAGCGCCGAGAGAATGAGCAGTTCTTC	CASSPVGRERRENEQFF
TRBV5-4	.	.	TRBJ1-4	TGTGCCAGCAGCTTGGATTATAGTGAAAAACTGTTTTTT	CASSLDYSEKLFF
TRBV5-8	TRBD1	once	TRBJ2-7	TGTGCCAGCAGCTTGGGGGACAGGGCCCCTCTTAACTACGAGCAGTACTTC	CASSLGDRAPLNYEQYF
TRBV4-3	TRBD2	.	TRBJ2-5	TGCGCCAGCAGCCAAGATCGGGCGGTAGCGGGAGTAGAGACCCAGTACTTC	CASSQDRAVAGVETQYF
TRBV6-2/TRBV6-3	.	.	TRBJ2-7	TGTGCCAGCAGTTACTCGAGACAGTACGAGCAGTACTTC	CASSYSRQYEQYF
TRBV6-5	.	.	TRBJ1-5	TGTGCCAGCAGTCGACACACCCCTAATCAGCCCCAGCATTTT	CASSRHTPNQPQHF
TRBV28	TRBD1	.	TRBJ2-6	TGTGCCAGCAGTCTCGGGACAGGGAGGTATGGGGCCAACGTCCTGACTTTC	CASSLGTGRYGANVLTF
TRBV27	TRBD1	.	TRBJ1-6	TGTGCCAGCAGTTTATCTACAGGGGTGGCCTTCCACTTT	CASSLSTGVAFHF
TRBV7-8	.	.	TRBJ1-5	TGTGCCAGCAGCTCACTGGTCTTCGATAGCAATCAGCCCCAGCATTTT	CASSSLVFDSNQPQHF
TRBV7-9	.	.	TRBJ2-5	TGTGCCAGCAGCTTAAGTGGACAGACGAAAGAGACCCAGTACTTC	CASSLSGQTKETQYF
TRBV29-1	.	.	TRBJ2-3	TGCAGCGCCCTCACAGATACGCAGTATTTT	CSALTDTQYF
TRBV6-1	TRBD1	.	TRBJ2-5	TGTGCCAGCAGTGACCCGGGACAGGGGCGGGAGACCCAGTACTTC	CASSDPGQGRETQYF
TRBV11-2	.	.	TRBJ1-1	TGTGCCAGCAGCCCCGGGGGGTGGGCCTCCGGAATGAACACTGAAGCTTTCTTT	CASSPGGWASGMNTEAFF
TRBV4-3	TRBD2	.	TRBJ2-1	TGCGCCAGCAGCTCCGGACTAGCGGGACTTGAGCAGTTCTTC	CASSSGLAGLEQFF
TRBV30	TRBD1	.	TRBJ1-5	TGTGCCTGGAGTCCTCCTACAGGGGGCAATAGCAATCAGCCCCAGCATTTT	CAWSPPTGGNSNQPQHF
TRBV4-1	.	.	TRBJ2-7	TGCGCCAGCAGCCACGATCCAGGCCCGTACGAGCAGTACTTC	CASSHDPGPYEQYF
TRBV19	.	.	TRBJ2-2	TGTGCCAGTACCCTGAGGGGGGGCCTCACCGGGGAGCTGTTTTTT	CASTLRGGLTGELFF
TRBV30	TRBD1	.	TRBJ1-2	TGTGCCTGGAGTGCATCCGACAGGGGGCATAGCTATGGCTACACCTTC	CAWSASDRGHSYGYTF
TRBV28	.	few	TRBJ2-1	TGTGCCAGCAGTCCTAGCTTCAATGAGCAGTTCTTC	CASSPSFNEQFF
TRBV6-6	.	.	TRBJ2-3	TGTGCCAGCAGTTACCCAGGAGGGCCCACAGATACGCAGTATTTT	CASSYPGGPTDTQYF
TRBV5-8	.	.	TRBJ2-7	TGTGCCAGCAGCTTGGAAGCCCCGCAGTACTTC	CASSLEAPQYF
TRBV6-2/TRBV6-3	TRBD1	.	TRBJ2-1	TGTGCCAGCAGCCTAGGACAGGGCGAGCAAATCTTC	CASSLGQGEQIF
TRBV9	TRBD1	.	TRBJ2-7	TGTGCCAGCAGCGCCCGGGACAGACCCTACGAGCAGTACTTC	CASSARDRPYEQYF